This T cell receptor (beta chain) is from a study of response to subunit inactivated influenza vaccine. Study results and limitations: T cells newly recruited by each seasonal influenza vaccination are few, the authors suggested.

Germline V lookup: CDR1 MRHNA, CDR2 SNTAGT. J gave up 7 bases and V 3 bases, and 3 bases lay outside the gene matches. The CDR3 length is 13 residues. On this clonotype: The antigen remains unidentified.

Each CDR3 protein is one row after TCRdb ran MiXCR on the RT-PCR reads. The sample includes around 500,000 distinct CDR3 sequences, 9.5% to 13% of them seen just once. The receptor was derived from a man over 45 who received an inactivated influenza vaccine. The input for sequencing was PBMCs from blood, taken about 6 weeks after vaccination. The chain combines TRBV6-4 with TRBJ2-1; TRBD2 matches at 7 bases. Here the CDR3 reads CASSEGTTNEQFF. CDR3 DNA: TGTGCCAGCAGTGAAGGGACTACTAATGAGCAGTTCTTC.